A selection of T cell receptor beta chains follows, all from one sample in a study of shared clonotypes between healthy human individuals. TCRdb keeps only in-frame clones here, not all; method: immunoSEQ multiplex PCR. The sample includes millions of clones, approximately 92% of them seen just once. Sequenced input: naive CD4+ T cells sorted from blood. These receptors were taken from a man between 18 and 35 years old in good health. Both conserved end residues are part of each CDR3. Fields, in order: J gene, D gene, V gene, clone size, CDR3 protein, CDR3 DNA. The D gene is left open where the match is weak. Size is stated for part of the rows, as once, few or many counts, or as a class when the clone is expanded.

j_call: TRBJ1-2; d_call: NA; v_call: TRBV10-3; clone_size: NA; cdr3_aa: CAISVGINYGYTF; cdr3_nt: TGTGCCATCAGTGTAGGGATTAACTATGGCTACACCTTC
j_call: TRBJ2-3; d_call: NA; v_call: TRBV6-6; clone_size: NA; cdr3_aa: CASRPGSTDTQYF; cdr3_nt: TGTGCCAGCAGACCCGGTAGCACAGATACGCAGTATTTT
j_call: TRBJ2-3; d_call: TRBD1; v_call: TRBV4-2; clone_size: NA; cdr3_aa: CASSADRGRTDTQYF; cdr3_nt: TGTGCCAGCAGCGCCGACAGGGGGCGTACAGATACGCAGTATTTT
j_call: TRBJ1-4; d_call: TRBD1; v_call: TRBV25-1; clone_size: once; cdr3_aa: CASSEATQGAREKLFF; cdr3_nt: TGTGCCAGCAGTGAGGCCACTCAGGGGGCGCGGGAAAAACTGTTTTTT
j_call: TRBJ2-5; d_call: NA; v_call: TRBV6-5; clone_size: NA; cdr3_aa: CASSRTRTWAETQYF; cdr3_nt: TGTGCCAGCAGTCGAACTAGGACGTGGGCAGAGACCCAGTACTTC
j_call: TRBJ2-3; d_call: TRBD2; v_call: TRBV11-3; clone_size: NA; cdr3_aa: CASSLGLAGGRWGTDTQYF; cdr3_nt: TGTGCCAGCAGCTTAGGACTAGCGGGAGGCCGGTGGGGCACAGATACGCAGTATTTT
j_call: TRBJ1-5; d_call: NA; v_call: TRBV18; clone_size: few; cdr3_aa: CASSPVSGWYQPQHF; cdr3_nt: TGTGCCAGCTCACCAGTGTCAGGGTGGTATCAGCCCCAGCATTTT
j_call: TRBJ1-2; d_call: NA; v_call: TRBV5-1; clone_size: NA; cdr3_aa: CASSLGPQDSYGYTF; cdr3_nt: TGCGCCAGCAGCTTGGGACCCCAAGATAGCTATGGCTACACCTTC
j_call: TRBJ1-2; d_call: NA; v_call: TRBV2; clone_size: NA; cdr3_aa: CASRPVVYGYTF; cdr3_nt: TGTGCCAGCAGGCCTGTCGTCTATGGCTACACCTTC
j_call: TRBJ2-7; d_call: NA; v_call: TRBV10-3; clone_size: once; cdr3_aa: CAISDLGTETYEQYF; cdr3_nt: TGTGCCATCAGTGATCTGGGGACTGAAACCTACGAGCAGTACTTC
j_call: TRBJ2-7; d_call: TRBD1; v_call: TRBV28; clone_size: NA; cdr3_aa: CASSSGTEAYEQYF; cdr3_nt: TGTGCCAGCAGTTCCGGGACAGAAGCCTACGAGCAGTACTTC
j_call: TRBJ1-3; d_call: NA; v_call: TRBV19; clone_size: few; cdr3_aa: CASKSLGGGKGNTIYF; cdr3_nt: TGTGCCAGTAAGTCCCTTGGAGGAGGGAAAGGAAACACCATATATTTT
j_call: TRBJ2-5; d_call: NA; v_call: TRBV11-2; clone_size: NA; cdr3_aa: CASSSARGTQYF; cdr3_nt: TGTGCCAGCAGCTCCGCCAGGGGGACCCAGTACTTC
j_call: TRBJ1-1; d_call: NA; v_call: TRBV5-1; clone_size: NA; cdr3_aa: CASSRGEANTEAFF; cdr3_nt: TGCGCCAGCAGCCGGGGAGAGGCTAACACTGAAGCTTTCTTT
j_call: TRBJ1-4; d_call: TRBD1; v_call: TRBV19; clone_size: NA; cdr3_aa: CASSKDRASFEKLFF; cdr3_nt: TGTGCCAGTAGTAAAGACAGGGCCTCCTTTGAAAAACTGTTTTTT
j_call: TRBJ1-3; d_call: NA; v_call: TRBV19; clone_size: NA; cdr3_aa: CASSIGEYIYF; cdr3_nt: TGTGCCAGTAGTATTGGGGAATACATATATTTT
j_call: TRBJ2-3; d_call: NA; v_call: TRBV29-1; clone_size: once; cdr3_aa: CSVGVGGTDTQYF; cdr3_nt: TGCAGCGTGGGTGTAGGGGGCACAGATACGCAGTATTTT
j_call: TRBJ2-3; d_call: NA; v_call: TRBV11-2; clone_size: NA; cdr3_aa: CASSQWADTQYF; cdr3_nt: TGTGCCAGCAGCCAATGGGCAGATACGCAGTATTTT
j_call: TRBJ1-3; d_call: NA; v_call: TRBV6-1; clone_size: NA; cdr3_aa: CASAEGPNSGNTIYF; cdr3_nt: TGTGCCAGCGCTGAGGGGCCAAACTCTGGAAACACCATATATTTT
j_call: TRBJ2-5; d_call: TRBD2; v_call: TRBV5-1; clone_size: NA; cdr3_aa: CASSFLAGGLETQYF; cdr3_nt: TGCGCCAGCAGCTTTTTAGCGGGGGGCCTAGAGACCCAGTACTTC
j_call: TRBJ2-2; d_call: NA; v_call: TRBV12-5; clone_size: NA; cdr3_aa: CASGLPAGWGTGELFF; cdr3_nt: TGTGCTAGTGGTTTGCCAGCAGGGTGGGGCACCGGGGAGCTGTTTTTT
j_call: TRBJ1-6; d_call: NA; v_call: TRBV30; clone_size: NA; cdr3_aa: CAWSEQRGSPLHF; cdr3_nt: TGTGCCTGGAGTGAACAGAGGGGTTCACCCCTCCACTTT
j_call: TRBJ2-5; d_call: NA; v_call: TRBV27; clone_size: NA; cdr3_aa: CASSLWGTISPGETQYF; cdr3_nt: TGTGCCAGCAGTTTATGGGGGACCATATCTCCAGGGGAGACCCAGTACTTC
j_call: TRBJ2-2; d_call: NA; v_call: TRBV7-2; clone_size: NA; cdr3_aa: CASSHNTGELFF; cdr3_nt: TGTGCCAGCAGTCATAATACCGGGGAGCTGTTTTTT
j_call: TRBJ1-1; d_call: NA; v_call: TRBV11-3; clone_size: NA; cdr3_aa: CASSLGMNTEAFF; cdr3_nt: TGTGCCAGCAGCTTAGGAATGAACACTGAAGCTTTCTTT
j_call: TRBJ2-7; d_call: NA; v_call: TRBV5-1; clone_size: once; cdr3_aa: CASEIYEQYF; cdr3_nt: TGCGCCAGTGAAATCTACGAGCAGTACTTC
j_call: TRBJ1-4; d_call: TRBD1; v_call: TRBV18; clone_size: few; cdr3_aa: CASSGDREKLFF; cdr3_nt: TGTGCCAGCTCGGGGGACAGGGAAAAACTGTTTTTT
j_call: TRBJ2-7; d_call: NA; v_call: TRBV18; clone_size: NA; cdr3_aa: CASSPPGPSYEQYF; cdr3_nt: TGTGCCAGCTCACCGCCGGGACCAAGCTACGAGCAGTACTTC
j_call: TRBJ1-5; d_call: TRBD1; v_call: TRBV7-6; clone_size: NA; cdr3_aa: CASSLGGQGALRAQHF; cdr3_nt: TGTGCCAGCAGCTTAGGGGGACAGGGGGCCCTTCGGGCCCAGCATTTT
j_call: TRBJ1-4; d_call: NA; v_call: TRBV2; clone_size: NA; cdr3_aa: CASSVDGKAEKLFF; cdr3_nt: TGTGCCAGCAGTGTTGACGGTAAAGCTGAAAAACTGTTTTTT